One sample yielded the 30 T cell receptor beta chains listed below, sequenced in a study of spatial heterogeneity in lung cancer. Time point reported: sample taken at primary tumor resection. TCRs were sequenced from unsorted whole RNA of tumor, nontumor lung or PBMC. Using its own MiXCR run on the 5' RACE reads, TCRdb lists one record per CDR3 protein. The top ten hold about 39% of the sample, which has roughly 40,000 distinct CDR3 sequences, approximately 6.8% seen once. Sequenced here: PBMCs, sampled at surgery. Source of these receptors: a female donor with early-stage non-small cell lung cancer.

This clonotype was found many times. V and J are TRBV7-2 and TRBJ2-7; D could derive from TRBD1 or TRBD2 (5 bases each). This CDR3 is 14 amino acids long. Trimming shortened V by 2 bases and J by 2 bases, and 10 bases separated the two germline ends. The V gene's germline CDR1 is SGHTA and CDR2 FQGNSA. CDR3 DNA: TGTGCCAGCAGCTTAACTGGGGGAACCTACGAGCAGTACTTC. Residues: CASSLTGGTYEQYF.

V and J are TRBV18 and TRBJ2-7, with unresolved D. Germline CDR1 reads KGHSH; CDR2 reads LQKENI. This CDR3 is built from 15 residues. Trimming cost V 0 bases and J 7 bases, with 16 bases left between them. CDR3 sequence: CASSPPSGKGREQYF. The CDR3 nucleotides read TGTGCCAGCTCACCACCAAGTGGGAAGGGCAGAGAGCAGTACTTC.

This clonotype has at least ten counts. The chain uses TRBV6-5 and TRBJ1-1, with D unresolved. Germline V CDR1 and CDR2: MNHEY, SVGAGI. With 7 bases removed from V and 0 bases from J, the gap between germline ends came to 9 bases. The CDR3 is 13 amino acids. Here the CDR3 DNA reads TGTGCCAGCAACGAGGCCATGAACACTGAAGCTTTCTTT. It translates to CASNEAMNTEAFF.

This clonotype was counted a few times. The V and J genes are TRBV7-6 and TRBJ1-2; D ambiguous. In germline, CDR1 is SGHVS, CDR2 FNYEAQ. V lost 0 bases, J lost 8 bases, and 19 bases lay in between. This CDR3 is built from 16 residues. This chain's CDR3 is CASSLADTDDSAGYTF. The CDR3 DNA reads as TGTGCCAGCAGCTTAGCCGATACCGACGATTCGGCGGGCTACACCTTC.

In this sample, this clonotype turned up many times. CDR3 protein: CASSLFAYQETQYF. The CDR3 nucleotides are TGTGCCAGCAGTTTATTCGCGTACCAAGAGACCCAGTACTTC. The V call is TRBV27, the J call TRBJ2-5; D call uncertain. CDR3 size: 14 residues. Deletions cut 1 base from V and 0 bases from J, with 6 bases between. Germline assignment: CDR1 MNHEY and CDR2 SMNVEV (reference sequence).

The chain uses TRBV20-1 and TRBJ2-7; 9 bases are shared with TRBD1. The V gene's germline CDR1 is DFQATT and CDR2 SNEGSKA (reference sequence). Unmatched junction bases numbered 12, after V lost 2 bases and J lost 7 bases. This CDR3 contains 15 residues. CDR3 nucleotides: TGCAGTGCTAGAAACGAGACAGGGGGAGCCAGGGAGCAGTACTTC. Translation: CSARNETGGAREQYF.

This clonotype was counted ten times or more. This chain uses TRBV7-2 with TRBJ2-5; possibly TRBD1 or TRBD2 for D (7 bases each). The CDR3 contains 15 residues. From germline, CDR1 is SGHTA and CDR2 FQGNSA. The V end was cut by 10 bases, the J end by 3 bases, with 21 bases between. CDR3 sequence reads: CATAKMGGGEETQYF. CDR3 bases: TGTGCCACCGCAAAAATGGGAGGGGGCGAAGAGACCCAGTACTTC.

As concerns this clonotype: A clone one base away is much larger, so this may be a read error. This chain uses TRBV12-3 or TRBV12-4 with TRBJ1-2; a weak D match, TRBD1 (6 bases). CDR3 length: 13 amino acids. V lost 6 bases to trimming and J lost 8 bases, with 16 bases between them. This CDR3 reads CASSSRYRDGYTF. CDR3 DNA: TGTGCCAGCAGCTCCAGGTACAGGGACGGCTACACCTTC.

In this sample, this clonotype turned up many times. The chain is built from TRBV9 and TRBJ2-2; 8 bases match TRBD2. The CDR3 extends over 21 amino acids. CDR1 and CDR2 from the germline V gene are SGDLS and YYNGEE. V dropped 0 bases and J dropped 2; count of bases not matched to a gene: 18. The CDR3 protein is CASSVAFGTSYTEPNTGELFF. The DNA for the CDR3 is TGTGCCAGCAGCGTAGCTTTTGGGACTAGTTATACCGAGCCCAACACCGGGGAGCTGTTTTTT.

This clonotype was observed a few times. The V and J genes are TRBV14 and TRBJ2-1; 8 bases align to TRBD2. V trimming: 0 bases; J trimming: 10 bases; junction bases outside the gene matches: 8. CDR3 length: 15 residues. CDR1 is SGHDN and CDR2 is FVKESK in the germline V gene. This chain's CDR3 is CASSQDLAGTGEQFF. In nucleotides, the CDR3 is TGTGCCAGCAGCCAAGATTTAGCGGGGACGGGGGAGCAGTTCTTC.

The chain recombines TRBV5-1 with TRBJ2-3; 9 nucleotides agree with TRBD2. Germline V gives CDR1 SGHRS, CDR2 YFSETQ. The V gene end was trimmed by 1 base and the J gene end by 5 bases; junction bases not matched to a gene: 5. The CDR3 sequence is 15 residues long. The CDR3 region has the DNA TGCGCCAGCAGCTTGATGCGGGGGGGCCAAGATACGCAGTATTTT. Translated, it gives CASSLMRGGQDTQYF.

There are many counts of this clonotype. V gene TRBV6-5 combines with J gene TRBJ2-7; weak D call: TRBD1 (6 bases). Looked up from germline, CDR1 is MNHEY and CDR2 is SVGAGI. Trimming shortened V by 4 bases and J by 7 bases, and 17 bases separated the two germline ends. This CDR3 is built from 14 residues. CDR3 nucleotides: TGTGCCAGCAGTTCGGACCTGGGGGCCAGGGAGCAGTACTTC. This translates into CASSSDLGAREQYF.

This clonotype was recorded many times. The chain has TRBV10-3 and TRBJ1-1, with TRBD1 matching 7 bases. Germline V gene lookup returns CDR1 ENHRY and CDR2 SYGVKD. The CDR3 runs 13 residues. V shed 6 bases and J 4 bases; nucleotides not matched to a gene: 5. DNA of the CDR3: TGTGCCATCAGGGGTCGGGACAGCACTGAAGCTTTCTTT. It translates to CAIRGRDSTEAFF.

For the CDR3, the DNA is TGTGCCAGCAGTTTAAGGCCAGCCTTTAATGAAAAACTGTTTTTT. Translating it yields CASSLRPAFNEKLFF. The chain has TRBV27 and TRBJ1-4; unclear D gene. Trimming stripped 2 bases from V and 4 bases from J, with 11 bases between. Germline V lookup: CDR1 MNHEY, CDR2 SMNVEV (reference sequence). This CDR3 spans 15 amino acids. Based on the CDR3 plus reference TRBV27 and TRBJ1-4, the full variable domain is EAQVTQNPRYLITVTGKKLTVTCSQNMNHEYMSWYRQDPGLGLRQIYYSMNVEVTDKGDVPEGYKVSRKEKRNFPLILESPSPNQTSLYFCASSLRPAFNEKLFFGSGTQLSVL.

This clonotype occurred many times. The V and J genes are TRBV9 and TRBJ1-1; D is perhaps TRBD1 (5 bases). Germline V lookup: CDR1 SGDLS, CDR2 YYNGEE. There are 14 residues in the CDR3. With 2 bases removed from V and 0 bases from J, the gap between germline ends came to 8 bases. The CDR3 is CASSVTGMNTEAFF. DNA of the CDR3: TGTGCCAGCAGCGTTACAGGTATGAACACTGAAGCTTTCTTT.

The V gene is TRBV7-9, the J gene TRBJ2-5; D is unresolved. Germline V gives CDR1 SEHNR, CDR2 FQNEAQ (reference sequence). The CDR3 contains 12 residues. Trimming took off 5 bases at V and 5 bases at J, with 9 bases between the two ends. DNA for the CDR3: TGTGCCAGCAGCCCGCAGGCGGAGACCCAGTACTTC. The encoded protein is CASSPQAETQYF.

This clonotype was observed a handful of times. The chain has TRBV7-9 and TRBJ1-1, with D hard to call. This CDR3 contains 13 residues. Germline V gene data show CDR1 as SEHNR and CDR2 as FQNEAQ (reference sequence). The germline V and J ends were trimmed by 7 bases and 2 bases, with 11 bases remaining between them. The CDR3 DNA sequence: TGTGCCAGCAACTCTGTGGGCAACACTGAAGCTTTCTTT. This codes for CASNSVGNTEAFF.

This clonotype was found many times. CDR3 amino acids: CSVENNGASGYTF. The DNA for the CDR3 is TGCAGCGTCGAAAATAATGGGGCTTCTGGCTACACCTTC. The chain employs TRBV29-1 and TRBJ1-2; a possible D gene is TRBD1 (5 bases). This CDR3 comprises 13 residues. CDR1 is SQVTM and CDR2 is ANQGSEA in the germline V gene. Between the trimmed V and J ends, which lost 6 bases and 7 bases, there was a span of 18 bases.

This clonotype has at least ten counts. The V gene is TRBV28, the J gene TRBJ2-1; D gene uncertain. From germline, CDR1 is MDHEN and CDR2 SYDVKM. The CDR3 covers 12 residues. The V end lost 7 bases, the J end lost 0 bases, and 4 bases lay between the germline ends. CDR3 in amino acids: CASTSSYNEQFF. CDR3 sequence (DNA): TGTGCCAGCACCTCCTCCTACAATGAGCAGTTCTTC.

CDR3 protein: CASSSGSETDTQYF. The CDR3 DNA sequence: TGCGCCAGCAGCTCGGGATCCGAAACAGATACGCAGTATTTT. J is TRBJ2-3 and V is TRBV5-1, with D possibly being TRBD2 (5 bases). CDR1 and CDR2 (germline): SGHRS, YFSETQ. The CDR3 runs to 14 residues. The V end was cut by 3 bases, the J end by 3 bases, with 11 bases between. Variable domain in full (rest from reference TRBV5-1 and TRBJ2-3): KAGVTQTPRYLIKTRGQQVTLSCSPISGHRSVSWYQQTPGQGLQFLFEYFSETQRNKGNFPGRFSGRQFSNSRSEMNVSTLELGDSALYLCASSSGSETDTQYFGPGTRLTVL.

In its sample, this clonotype was seen a few times. The chain employs TRBV11-2 and TRBJ2-7, with unresolved D. The ends were cut back, 0 bases at V and 3 bases at J, with 9 bases in the middle. The germline CDR1 and CDR2 sequences are SGHAT and FQNNGV. The CDR3 contains 14 residues. Here the CDR3 DNA reads TGTGCCAGCAGCTTAGAGGTGGATTTCTACGAGCAGTACTTC. Its protein is CASSLEVDFYEQYF. Together with reference TRBV11-2 and TRBJ2-7, the CDR3 gives the full variable domain: EAGVAQSPRYKIIEKRQSVAFWCNPISGHATLYWYQQILGQGPKLLIQFQNNGVVDDSQLPKDRFSAERLKGVDSTLKIQPAKLEDSAVYLCASSLEVDFYEQYFGPGTRLTVT.

This clonotype showed up many times. CDR3 region: CASSPSPHGRIEAFF. In nucleotides, the CDR3 is TGTGCCAGCAGCCCGAGCCCACACGGAAGGATTGAAGCTTTCTTT. The chain recombines TRBV7-4 with TRBJ1-1; D gene uncertain. CDR1 SGHVT and CDR2 SQSDAQ come from the germline V gene. V lost 5 bases, J lost 7 bases, and 20 bases lay in between. The CDR3 covers 15 residues.

This clonotype has just a few counts. The rearrangement links TRBV6-5 to TRBJ1-1; D not certain. The CDR3 spans 13 residues. The V end lost 5 bases, the J end lost 5 bases, and 12 bases lay between the germline ends. Germline V gene sequence: CDR1 MNHEY, CDR2 SVGAGI. The DNA for the CDR3 is TGTGCCAGCAGTCCGCTTCGGCAGACTGAAGCTTTCTTT. Its translation: CASSPLRQTEAFF.

This clonotype has at least ten counts. In DNA, the CDR3 is TGTGCCAGCAGCTTAGGGACTGTCAATGAGCAGTTCTTC. Protein sequence: CASSLGTVNEQFF. This chain connects TRBV7-2 to TRBJ2-1; possible D gene TRBD2, 5 bases. The CDR3 has 13 residues. In germline, CDR1 is SGHTA, CDR2 FQGNSA. V was trimmed by 1 base and J by 6 bases, leaving 7 bases between them.

This clonotype showed up many times. In nucleotides, the CDR3 is TGTGCCAGCAGTAGACCGCTCCAAGAGACCCAGTACTTC. The encoded protein is CASSRPLQETQYF. The chain has TRBV7-2 and TRBJ2-5; D unclear. Trimming removed 6 bases at V and 1 base at J, with 9 bases between. CDR1 is SGHTA, CDR2 FQGNSA, per germline. CDR3 length: 13 amino acids.

This clonotype was observed many times. The junction does not match germline at one end; this may be a read error. The chain links TRBV27 to TRBJ2-4, with 11 bases matching TRBD2. CDR3 length: 12 residues. Germline V CDR1 and CDR2: MNHEY, SMNVEV (reference sequence). The CDR3 here is CASSFSGGAIRF. In DNA form, the CDR3 reads TGTGCCAGCAGTTTTAGCGGGGGGGCGATCAGGTTC.

The genes are TRBV6-5 and TRBJ1-6; D unresolved. Trimming stripped 8 bases from V and 14 bases from J, with 16 bases between. Per the germline V gene, CDR1 is MNHEY and CDR2 is SVGAGI. The CDR3 length is 12 residues. CDR3 region: CASSPGFFTLHF. The DNA of the CDR3 is TGTGCCAGCTCTCCGGGATTCTTCACCCTCCACTTT.

Many counts were recorded for this clonotype. The J gene is TRBJ2-2, the V gene TRBV9, with D perhaps TRBD2 (6 bases). Germline V lookup: CDR1 SGDLS, CDR2 YYNGEE. The V and J ends lost 5 bases and 3 bases respectively, with 11 bases between them. The CDR3 consists of 14 residues. DNA of the CDR3: TGTGCCAGCAGTCGGGAGTTAGACACCGGGGAGCTGTTTTTT. It encodes CASSRELDTGELFF.

This clonotype showed up many times. The rearrangement joins TRBV7-9 to TRBJ1-1; D gene ambiguous. Between the trimmed V and J ends, which lost 1 base and 2 bases, there was a span of 8 bases. The germline V gene encodes CDR1 SEHNR and CDR2 FQNEAQ (reference sequence). CDR3 length: 14 residues. DNA of the CDR3: TGTGCCAGCAGCTTAGGGGGTACTAACACTGAAGCTTTCTTT. Translation: CASSLGGTNTEAFF.

This clonotype was seen repeatedly, ten times or more. The chain is built from TRBV6-2 or TRBV6-3 and TRBJ1-1; 9 nucleotides agree with TRBD1. The CDR3 spans 12 residues. The germline CDR1 and CDR2 sequences are MNHEY and SVGEGT. The ends lost 6 bases at V and 7 bases at J; junction bases unmatched: 3. The CDR3 here is CASSQDRGEAFF. The CDR3 DNA sequence: TGTGCCAGCAGCCAGGACAGGGGTGAAGCTTTCTTT.